This T cell receptor beta chain originates from a study of T cells in Graves' hyperthyroidism and ophthalmopathy. PBMCs stemmed from approximately 9.1 ml fresh peripheral blood. Study-wide results and caveats: Ophthalmopathy and stable hyperthyroidism were told apart by a 13 V-J model. Most expanded thyroid clonotypes above 0.001 recurred in blood.

From RNA transcripts, TCR beta CDR3 regions were amplified. In the first-round RT-PCR of the TCR CDR3, the HTBI primer set was used. Each CDR3 protein gets one entry after TCRdb re-called the multiplex PCR reads with MiXCR. The table lists around 520,000 distinct CDR3 sequences, around 14% of them singletons. CDR1 and CDR2 from the germline V gene are KGHDR and SFDVKD. With 5 bases removed from V and 5 bases from J, the gap between germline ends came to 11 bases. The CDR3 spans 13 residues. This clonotype came up many times. Its specificity is not known. This chain connects TRBV24-1 to TRBJ1-1; possibly TRBD1 for D (5 bases). The TCR was taken from a woman between 18 and 30 years old with Graves' hyperthyroidism. The sample comprised blood. CDR3 sequence (DNA): TGTGCCACCAGTGCGTCGGGGGGAACTGAAGCTTTCTTT. It encodes CATSASGGTEAFF.